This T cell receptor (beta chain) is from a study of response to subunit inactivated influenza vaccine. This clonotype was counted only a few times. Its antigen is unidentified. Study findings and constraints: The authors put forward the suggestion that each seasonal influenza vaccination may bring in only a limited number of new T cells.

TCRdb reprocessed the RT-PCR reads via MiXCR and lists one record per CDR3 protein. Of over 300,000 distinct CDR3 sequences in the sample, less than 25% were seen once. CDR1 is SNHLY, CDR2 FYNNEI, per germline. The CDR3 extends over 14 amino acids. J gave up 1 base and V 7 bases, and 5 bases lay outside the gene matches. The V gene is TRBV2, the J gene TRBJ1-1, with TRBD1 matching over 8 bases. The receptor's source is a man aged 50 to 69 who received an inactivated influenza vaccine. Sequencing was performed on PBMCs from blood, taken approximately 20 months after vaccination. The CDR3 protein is CASTSGTGNTEAFF. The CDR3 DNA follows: TGTGCCAGCACCTCCGGGACAGGGAACACTGAAGCTTTCTTT.